Each of the 9 T cell receptor beta chains below was sequenced from the same sample in a study of OX40 agonist ivuxolimab in advanced cancers. Profiling relied on immunoSEQ multiplex PCR, and the TCRdb table lists in-frame clones only, not all of them. The sample carries 81,000 or so clones, about 93% recorded once. Sequenced here: CD4+ or CD8+ T cells sorted from blood, sampled in a trial of the OX40 agonist ivuxolimab. These receptor sequences come from an adult with an advanced solid tumor such as melanoma, head and neck, liver or kidney cancer.

This clone was counted a few times. The J gene is TRBJ1-5, the V gene TRBV2; D is unresolved. Germline lookup yields CDR1 SNHLY and CDR2 FYNNEI. The CDR3 contains 17 residues. Trimming pared 4 bases from V and 2 bases from J, leaving 18 bases between. DNA for the CDR3: TGTGCCAGCAGTGTCTTACGCGGCGCCTTGGGCAATCAGCCCCAGCATTTT. Translating it yields CASSVLRGALGNQPQHF. Filled out from reference TRBV2 and TRBJ1-5, the complete variable domain reads EPEVTQTPSHQVTQMGQEVILRCVPISNHLYFYWYRQILGQKVEFLVSFYNNEISEKSEIFDDQFSVERPDGSNFTLKIRSTKLEDSAMYFCASSVLRGALGNQPQHFGDGTRLSIL.

This chain connects TRBV9 to TRBJ2-5; tentative D call: TRBD1 (5 bases). V was shortened by 0 bases and J by 5 bases, with 20 bases between the two germline ends. The germline gives CDR1 SGDLS, CDR2 YYNGEE. This CDR3 is built from 17 residues. CDR3 DNA sequence: TGTGCCAGCAGCGTAGGGGTGGGCAGGGCCCTACGGGAGACCCAGTACTTC. This translates into CASSVGVGRALRETQYF. The variable domain in full, with the rest retrieved from reference TRBV9 and TRBJ2-5, is DSGVTQTPKHLITATGQRVTLRCSPRSGDLSVYWYQQSLDQGLQFLIQYYNGEERAKGNILERFSAQQFPDLHSELNLSSLELGDSALYFCASSVGVGRALRETQYFGPGTRLLVL.

This sequence joins TRBV30 and TRBJ2-1; TRBD2 aligns across 8 bases. With V trimmed by 2 bases and J by 8 bases, 5 bases remained unmatched. Germline values: CDR1 GTSNPN, CDR2 SVGIG (reference sequence). The CDR3 covers 13 residues. In nucleotides, the CDR3 is TGTGCCTGGAGTTCGGGGGGGAGCGATGAGCAGTTCTTC. It encodes CAWSSGGSDEQFF.

The chain links TRBV6-1 to TRBJ1-5; D ambiguous. CDR3 length: 15 residues. Germline V lookup: CDR1 MNHNS, CDR2 SASEGT. The V gene lost 4 bases and the J gene lost 0 bases, with 10 bases spanning the gap. The CDR3 sequence: CASSGGEYSNQPQHF. DNA of the CDR3: TGTGCCAGCAGTGGTGGGGAGTATAGCAATCAGCCCCAGCATTTT.

This sequence joins TRBV7-3 and TRBJ2-7; D is unresolved. The germline V gene has CDR1 SGHTA and CDR2 FQGTGA. This CDR3 is 15 amino acids long. V was clipped by 1 base and J by 2 bases, with 12 bases between them. DNA for the CDR3: TGTGCCAGCAGCTTAAGCGGTACCGTCCCCTACGAGCAGTACTTC. Protein product: CASSLSGTVPYEQYF. Combining the CDR3 with reference TRBV7-3 and TRBJ2-7 gives the whole variable domain GAGVSQTPSNKVTEKGKYVELRCDPISGHTALYWYRQSLGQGPEFLIYFQGTGAADDSGLPNDRFFAVRPEGSVSTLKIQRTERGDSAVYLCASSLSGTVPYEQYFGPGTRLTVT.

The chain combines TRBV4-1 with TRBJ1-1; D gene ambiguous. Trimming pared 3 bases from V and 0 bases from J, leaving 11 bases between. This CDR3 comprises 15 residues. CDR1 and CDR2 from the germline V gene are MGHRA and YSYEKL. The CDR3 sequence: CASSQVGDMNTEAFF. CDR3 bases: TGCGCCAGCAGCCAGGTCGGGGATATGAACACTGAAGCTTTCTTT.

V gene TRBV4-3 combines with J gene TRBJ2-7; 8 bases match TRBD2. Germline values: CDR1 LGHNA, CDR2 YSLEER. The CDR3 contains 15 residues. J gave up 3 bases and V 1 base, and 5 bases lay outside the gene matches. This CDR3 is CASSQVSGGLYEQYF. CDR3 nucleotide sequence: TGCGCCAGCAGCCAAGTGAGCGGGGGACTCTACGAGCAGTACTTC.

The chain combines TRBV10-3 with TRBJ1-1; no firm D call. The CDR3 runs to 16 residues. CDR1 ENHRY and CDR2 SYGVKD come from the germline V gene. V was clipped by 0 bases and J by 3 bases, with 14 bases between them. In DNA form, the CDR3 reads TGTGCCATCAGTGAGTCGGGTGGACGGAAGGACACTGAAGCTTTCTTT. This encodes CAISESGGRKDTEAFF.

This clone was seen once. The V call is TRBV28, the J call TRBJ1-5; TRBD1 matches at 9 bases. The J segment lost 6 bases and the V segment lost 6 bases, leaving 18 bases of the junction unmatched. Germline CDR1 is MDHEN and CDR2 is SYDVKM. This CDR3 contains 18 residues. The CDR3 region is CASSRDRGESMGFQPQHF. In DNA form, the CDR3 reads TGTGCCAGCAGCCGTGACAGGGGGGAAAGTATGGGGTTTCAGCCCCAGCATTTT.